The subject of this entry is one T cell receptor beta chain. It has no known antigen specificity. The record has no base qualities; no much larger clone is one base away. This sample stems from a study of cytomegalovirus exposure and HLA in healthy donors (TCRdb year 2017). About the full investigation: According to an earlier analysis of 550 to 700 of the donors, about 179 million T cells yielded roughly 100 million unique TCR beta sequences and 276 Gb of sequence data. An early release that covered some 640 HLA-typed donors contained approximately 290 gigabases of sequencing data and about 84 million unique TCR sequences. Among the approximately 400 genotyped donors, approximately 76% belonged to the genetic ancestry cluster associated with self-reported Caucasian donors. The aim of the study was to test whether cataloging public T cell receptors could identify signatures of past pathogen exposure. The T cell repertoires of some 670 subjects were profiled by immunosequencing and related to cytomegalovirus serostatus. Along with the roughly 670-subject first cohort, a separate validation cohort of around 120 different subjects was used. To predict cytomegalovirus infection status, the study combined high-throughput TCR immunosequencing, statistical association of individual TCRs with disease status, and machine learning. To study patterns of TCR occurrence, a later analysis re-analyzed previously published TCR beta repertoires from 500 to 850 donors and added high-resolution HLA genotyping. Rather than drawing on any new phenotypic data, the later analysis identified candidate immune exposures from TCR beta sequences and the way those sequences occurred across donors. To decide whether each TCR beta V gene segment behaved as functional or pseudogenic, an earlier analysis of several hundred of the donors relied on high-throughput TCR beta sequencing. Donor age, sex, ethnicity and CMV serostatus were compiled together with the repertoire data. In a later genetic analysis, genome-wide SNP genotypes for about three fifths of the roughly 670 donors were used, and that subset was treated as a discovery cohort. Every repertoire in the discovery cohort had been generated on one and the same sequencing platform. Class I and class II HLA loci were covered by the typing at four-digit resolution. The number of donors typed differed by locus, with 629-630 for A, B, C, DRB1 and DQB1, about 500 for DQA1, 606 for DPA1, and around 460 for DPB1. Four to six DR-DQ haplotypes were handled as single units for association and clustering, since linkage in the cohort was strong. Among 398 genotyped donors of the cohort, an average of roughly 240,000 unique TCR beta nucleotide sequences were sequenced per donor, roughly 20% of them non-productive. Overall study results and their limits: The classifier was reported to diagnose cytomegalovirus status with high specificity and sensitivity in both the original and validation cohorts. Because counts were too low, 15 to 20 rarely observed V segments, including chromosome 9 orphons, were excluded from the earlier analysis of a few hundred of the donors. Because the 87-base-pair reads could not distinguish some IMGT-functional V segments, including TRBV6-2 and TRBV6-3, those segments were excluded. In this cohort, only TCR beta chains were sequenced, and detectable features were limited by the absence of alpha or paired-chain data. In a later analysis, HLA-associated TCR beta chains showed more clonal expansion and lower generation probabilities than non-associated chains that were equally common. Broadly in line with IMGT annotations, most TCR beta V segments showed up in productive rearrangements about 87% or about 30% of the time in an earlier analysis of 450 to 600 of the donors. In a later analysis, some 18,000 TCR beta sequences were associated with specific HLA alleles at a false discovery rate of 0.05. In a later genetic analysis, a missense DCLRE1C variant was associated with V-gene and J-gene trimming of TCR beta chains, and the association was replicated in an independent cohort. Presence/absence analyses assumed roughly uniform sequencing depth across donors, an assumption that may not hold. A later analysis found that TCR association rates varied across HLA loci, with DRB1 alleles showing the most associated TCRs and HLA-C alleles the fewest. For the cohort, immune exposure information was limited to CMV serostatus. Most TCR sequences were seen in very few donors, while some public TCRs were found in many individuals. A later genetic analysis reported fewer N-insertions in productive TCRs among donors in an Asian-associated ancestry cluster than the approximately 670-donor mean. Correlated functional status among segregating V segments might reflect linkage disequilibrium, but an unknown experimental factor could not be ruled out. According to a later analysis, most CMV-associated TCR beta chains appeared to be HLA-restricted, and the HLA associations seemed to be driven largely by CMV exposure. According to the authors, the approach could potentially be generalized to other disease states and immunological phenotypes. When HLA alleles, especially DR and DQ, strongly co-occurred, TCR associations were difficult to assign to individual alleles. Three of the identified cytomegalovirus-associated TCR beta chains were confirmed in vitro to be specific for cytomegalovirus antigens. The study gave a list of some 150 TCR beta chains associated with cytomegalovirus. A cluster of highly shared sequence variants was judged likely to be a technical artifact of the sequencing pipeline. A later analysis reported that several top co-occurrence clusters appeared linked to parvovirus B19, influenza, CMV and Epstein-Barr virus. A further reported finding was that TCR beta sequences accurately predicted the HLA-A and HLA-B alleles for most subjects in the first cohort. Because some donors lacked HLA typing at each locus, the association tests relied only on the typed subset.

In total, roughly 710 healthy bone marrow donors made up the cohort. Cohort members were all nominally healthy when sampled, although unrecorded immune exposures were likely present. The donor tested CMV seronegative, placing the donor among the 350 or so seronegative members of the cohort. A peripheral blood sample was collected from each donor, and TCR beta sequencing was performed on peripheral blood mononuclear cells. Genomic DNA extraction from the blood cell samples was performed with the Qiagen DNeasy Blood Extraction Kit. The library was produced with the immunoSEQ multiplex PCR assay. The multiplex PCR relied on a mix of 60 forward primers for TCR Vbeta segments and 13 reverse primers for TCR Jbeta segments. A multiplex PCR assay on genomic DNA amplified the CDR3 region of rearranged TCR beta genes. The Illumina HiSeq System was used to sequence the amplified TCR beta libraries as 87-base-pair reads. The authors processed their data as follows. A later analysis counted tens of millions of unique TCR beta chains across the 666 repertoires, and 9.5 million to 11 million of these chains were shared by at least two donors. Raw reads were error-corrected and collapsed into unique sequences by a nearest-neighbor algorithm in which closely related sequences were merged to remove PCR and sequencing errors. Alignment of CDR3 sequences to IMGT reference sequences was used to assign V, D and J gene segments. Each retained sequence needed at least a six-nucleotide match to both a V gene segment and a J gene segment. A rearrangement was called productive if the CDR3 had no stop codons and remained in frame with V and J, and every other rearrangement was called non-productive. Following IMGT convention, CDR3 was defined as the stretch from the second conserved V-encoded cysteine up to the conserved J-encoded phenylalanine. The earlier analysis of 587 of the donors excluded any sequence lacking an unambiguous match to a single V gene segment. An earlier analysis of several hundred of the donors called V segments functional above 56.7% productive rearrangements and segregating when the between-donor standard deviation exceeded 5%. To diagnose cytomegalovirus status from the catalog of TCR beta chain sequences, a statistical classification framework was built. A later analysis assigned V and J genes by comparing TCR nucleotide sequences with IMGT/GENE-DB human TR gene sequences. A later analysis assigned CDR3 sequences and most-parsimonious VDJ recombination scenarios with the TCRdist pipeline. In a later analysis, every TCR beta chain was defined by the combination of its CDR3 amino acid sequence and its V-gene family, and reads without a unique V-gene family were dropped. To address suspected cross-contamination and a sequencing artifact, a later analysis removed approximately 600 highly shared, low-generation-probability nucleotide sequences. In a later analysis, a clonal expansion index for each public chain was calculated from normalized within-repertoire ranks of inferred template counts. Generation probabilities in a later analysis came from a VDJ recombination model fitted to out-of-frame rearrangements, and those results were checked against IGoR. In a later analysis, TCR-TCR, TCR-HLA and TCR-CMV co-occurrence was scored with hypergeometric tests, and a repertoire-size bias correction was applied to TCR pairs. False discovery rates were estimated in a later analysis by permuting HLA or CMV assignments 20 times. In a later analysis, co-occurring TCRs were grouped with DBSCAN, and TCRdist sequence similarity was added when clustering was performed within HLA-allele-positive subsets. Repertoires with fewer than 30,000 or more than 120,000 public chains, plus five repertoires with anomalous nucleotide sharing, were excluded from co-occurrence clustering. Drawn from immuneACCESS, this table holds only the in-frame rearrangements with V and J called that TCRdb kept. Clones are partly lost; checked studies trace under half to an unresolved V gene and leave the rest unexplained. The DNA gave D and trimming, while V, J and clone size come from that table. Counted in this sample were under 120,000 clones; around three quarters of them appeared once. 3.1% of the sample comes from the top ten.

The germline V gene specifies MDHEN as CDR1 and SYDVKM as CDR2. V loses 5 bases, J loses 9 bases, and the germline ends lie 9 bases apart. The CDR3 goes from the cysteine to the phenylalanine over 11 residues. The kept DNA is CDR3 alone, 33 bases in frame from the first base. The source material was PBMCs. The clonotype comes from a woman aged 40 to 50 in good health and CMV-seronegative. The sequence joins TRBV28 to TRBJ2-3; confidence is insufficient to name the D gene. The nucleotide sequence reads TGTGCCAGCAGTCCCACCAGAACGCAGTATTTT. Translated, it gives CASSPTRTQYF.